These T cell receptor beta chains were read from a single sample in a study of shared clonotypes between healthy human individuals. Profiling relied on immunoSEQ multiplex PCR, and the TCRdb table lists in-frame clones only, not all of them. The table has about 700,000 clones, 74% seen once. The material sequenced was memory CD4+ T cells sorted from blood. The receptors come from a woman between 25 and 40 years old in good health. Each CDR3 is given with its conserved first and last residue. D genes are given only for firm matches. Not every row has a clone size; where given, it reads once, few, many or a size class.

v_call,clone_size,d_call,j_call,cdr3_aa,cdr3_nt
TRBV10-2,NA,TRBD2,TRBJ2-7,CASSDRSGRVDEQYF,TGCGCCAGCAGTGACCGTTCCGGGAGGGTCGACGAGCAGTACTTC
TRBV6-1,NA,NA,TRBJ2-7,CASTAVGYEQYF,TGTGCCAGCACAGCGGTTGGCTACGAGCAGTACTTC
TRBV4-1,NA,NA,TRBJ1-2,CASSGQAIPSGYGYTF,TGCGCCAGCAGCGGACAAGCCATCCCGTCAGGCTATGGCTACACCTTC
TRBV5-1,NA,NA,TRBJ1-1,CASSPRVGNTEAFF,TGCGCCAGCAGCCCCAGGGTCGGGAACACTGAAGCTTTCTTT
TRBV27,NA,NA,TRBJ2-5,CASSLESRRETQYF,TGTGCCAGCAGTTTAGAATCCCGGAGGGAGACCCAGTACTTC
TRBV2,NA,NA,TRBJ2-4,CASRTTVAKNIQYF,TGTGCCAGCAGAACCACTGTAGCCAAAAACATTCAGTACTTC
TRBV6-6,NA,TRBD1,TRBJ2-7,CASSYRDRSYEQYF,TGTGCCAGCAGTTACAGGGACAGGTCCTACGAGCAGTACTTC
TRBV9,many,NA,TRBJ2-2,CASKASATGELFF,TGTGCCAGCAAGGCTAGCGCCACCGGGGAGCTGTTTTTT
TRBV5-1,NA,NA,TRBJ2-1,CASQRVKSSYNEQFF,TGCGCCAGCCAAAGGGTAAAGAGCTCCTACAATGAGCAGTTCTTC
TRBV25-1,once,TRBD1,TRBJ2-7,CASTGGGPKYEQYF,TGTGCCAGTACAGGGGGCGGTCCTAAATACGAGCAGTACTTC
TRBV5-1,NA,NA,TRBJ2-2,CASSYTGSGELFF,TGCGCCAGCAGCTACACAGGGTCCGGGGAGCTGTTTTTT
TRBV7-7,NA,TRBD1,TRBJ2-3,CASSFTTGDTQYF,TGTGCCAGCAGCTTTACGACAGGGGATACGCAGTATTTT
TRBV28,few,NA,TRBJ2-7,CASSPRLGPYEQYF,TGTGCCAGCAGTCCCCGGCTAGGCCCCTACGAGCAGTACTTC
TRBV28,NA,NA,TRBJ2-1,CASSSGTSTYNEQFF,TGTGCCAGCAGTTCCGGGACCTCAACCTACAATGAGCAGTTCTTC
TRBV11-3,NA,NA,TRBJ1-2,CASSRRVFNYGYTF,TGTGCCAGCAGCCGCAGGGTATTTAACTATGGCTACACCTTC
TRBV28,once,NA,TRBJ1-3,CASSARPPAGNTIYF,TGTGCCAGCAGTGCCCGACCGCCAGCCGGAAACACCATATATTTT
TRBV2,few,NA,TRBJ2-5,CASMKGAPETQYF,TGTGCCAGCATGAAGGGCGCCCCAGAGACCCAGTACTTC
TRBV7-6,NA,NA,TRBJ2-2,CASSLGAGAGELFF,TGTGCCAGCAGCTTAGGGGCGGGCGCCGGGGAGCTGTTTTTT
TRBV28,few,NA,TRBJ2-7,CASNPTTGFYEQYF,TGTGCCAGCAACCCTACCACAGGGTTCTACGAGCAGTACTTC
TRBV19,NA,TRBD1,TRBJ2-5,CASSRRKSGTGGETQYF,TGTGCCAGTAGTCGACGGAAAAGCGGGACAGGGGGCGAGACCCAGTACTTC
TRBV28,NA,NA,TRBJ1-2,CASSLQVNYGYTF,TGTGCCAGCAGTTTACAGGTTAACTATGGCTACACCTTC
TRBV11-3,NA,NA,TRBJ2-2,CASSLGTFNTGELFF,TGTGCCAGCAGCTTGGGGACCTTCAACACCGGGGAGCTGTTTTTT
TRBV15,NA,NA,TRBJ2-7,CATGRGDSYEQYF,TGTGCCACCGGCAGAGGGGACTCCTACGAGCAGTACTTC
TRBV25-1,NA,NA,TRBJ2-7,CASTQFYEQYF,TGTGCCAGCACCCAGTTCTACGAGCAGTACTTC
TRBV4-1,NA,NA,TRBJ1-5,CASSRRAGDSQPQHF,TGCGCCAGCAGCCGGAGGGCGGGAGATAGCCAGCCCCAGCATTTT
TRBV5-6,NA,TRBD2,TRBJ2-1,CASSLWGGLYNEQFF,TGTGCCAGCAGCTTGTGGGGAGGGCTGTACAATGAGCAGTTCTTC
TRBV28,NA,NA,TRBJ1-5,CASSTILQPQHF,TGTGCCAGCAGTACCATACTTCAGCCCCAGCATTTT
TRBV28,NA,NA,TRBJ1-4,CASSPRAGAPDYEKLFF,TGTGCCAGCAGTCCGCGGGCGGGGGCCCCGGATTATGAAAAACTGTTTTTT
TRBV27,NA,NA,TRBJ2-7,CASTSRRAGEQYF,TGTGCCAGCACCAGCAGGAGGGCCGGTGAGCAGTACTTC
TRBV4-1,NA,NA,TRBJ2-2,CASNRGNTGELFF,TGCGCCAGCAATCGAGGGAACACCGGGGAGCTGTTTTTT
TRBV5-4,NA,NA,TRBJ2-7,CASREDGTSYEQYF,TGTGCCAGCAGAGAGGACGGTACCTCCTACGAGCAGTACTTC
TRBV4-1,NA,NA,TRBJ1-5,CASSQDPGGWNQPQHF,TGCGCCAGCAGCCAAGATCCCGGGGGTTGGAATCAGCCCCAGCATTTT
TRBV7-9,NA,NA,TRBJ2-5,CASRQIRDTETQYF,TGTGCCAGCAGACAGATCCGGGACACAGAGACCCAGTACTTC
TRBV7-6,NA,TRBD2,TRBJ2-7,CASSSRLAGGRRLAYEQYF,TGTGCCAGCAGCTCTCGACTAGCGGGAGGGAGGAGGCTTGCCTACGAGCAGTACTTC
TRBV11-2,few,TRBD2,TRBJ2-1,CASSLAQLAGGPNEQFF,TGTGCCAGCAGCTTGGCCCAACTAGCGGGAGGGCCGAATGAGCAGTTCTTC
TRBV5-1,NA,NA,TRBJ2-2,CASSFTITGELFF,TGCGCCAGCAGTTTCACGATCACCGGGGAGCTGTTTTTT
TRBV29-1,NA,NA,TRBJ2-7,CSVGDILNYEQYF,TGCAGCGTAGGGGACATCCTAAACTACGAGCAGTACTTC
TRBV11-2,NA,NA,TRBJ2-1,CASSPGLLDEQFF,TGTGCCAGCAGCCCCGGACTCTTAGATGAGCAGTTCTTC
TRBV5-1,few,TRBD2,TRBJ2-1,CASSLSSGSYNEQFF,TGCGCCAGCAGCCTATCTAGCGGGAGCTACAATGAGCAGTTCTTC
TRBV5-1,NA,NA,TRBJ2-3,CASSFVAGSTDTQYF,TGCGCCAGCAGCTTTGTGGCGGGATCCACAGATACGCAGTATTTT
TRBV9,NA,NA,TRBJ2-3,CASSSRGSGSTDTQYF,TGTGCCAGCAGCTCCAGGGGTAGCGGTAGCACAGATACGCAGTATTTT
TRBV27,NA,TRBD1,TRBJ1-1,CASRPHTGQGTNTEAFF,TGTGCCAGCAGGCCCCACACCGGACAGGGCACGAACACTGAAGCTTTCTTT
TRBV27,NA,NA,TRBJ1-5,CASRERQAVNQPQHF,TGTGCCAGCAGGGAAAGACAGGCGGTGAATCAGCCCCAGCATTTT
TRBV27,NA,NA,TRBJ1-2,CASSLEWGARYGYTF,TGTGCCAGCAGTTTAGAATGGGGGGCCAGGTATGGCTACACCTTC
TRBV5-1,few,NA,TRBJ2-2,CASSLSTGLYTGELFF,TGCGCCAGCAGCTTATCAACAGGTCTGTACACCGGGGAGCTGTTTTTT
TRBV7-9,NA,NA,TRBJ2-5,CASSLAEGQRGETQYF,TGTGCCAGCAGCTTAGCGGAAGGACAGAGAGGGGAGACCCAGTACTTC